Listed below are T cell receptor beta chains from one sample, sequenced in a study of PD-L1 blockade in urothelial cancer. Measured with immunoSEQ multiplex PCR; TCRdb has only the in-frame clones, and not every one. The data hold 70,000 to 90,000 clones, with around 85% observed a single time. The material sequenced was PBMCs, taken around atezolizumab (anti-PD-L1) treatment. The receptors come from a man aged 55-75 years with urothelial cancer. CDR3s include the opening cysteine and the closing phenylalanine or tryptophan. The D gene is left open where the match is weak. Not every row has a clone size; where given, it reads once, few, many or a size class.

v_gene	d_gene	abundance	j_gene	CDR3nt	CDR3aa
TRBV7-9	TRBD1	.	TRBJ2-7	TGTGCCAGCAGCTTAGGTACGACAGGGGGCACGTCCTACGAGCAGTACTTC	CASSLGTTGGTSYEQYF
TRBV9	.	.	TRBJ2-1	TGTGCCAGCAGCTCATTAGGGGGGACAGAGTCCTACAATGAGCAGTTCTTC	CASSSLGGTESYNEQFF
TRBV15	.	many	TRBJ2-1	TGTGCCACCAGCCTCCGTACTGTGGCGGGGCCCTACAATGAGCAGTTCTTC	CATSLRTVAGPYNEQFF
TRBV28	.	.	TRBJ2-5	TGTGCCAGCAGTTTACTAGAGGGAGGTCTCACCCAGTACTTC	CASSLLEGGLTQYF
TRBV7-2	.	.	TRBJ2-7	TGTGCCAGCAGCTTAGCGTATGTCGACGAGCAGTACTTC	CASSLAYVDEQYF
TRBV19	.	once	TRBJ2-7	TGTGCCAGTAGTATCTCCCCCCCGGGGGACTACGAGCAGTACTTC	CASSISPPGDYEQYF
TRBV5-1	.	.	TRBJ1-4	TGCGCCAGCAGCCGCGAAGGAGGGGGGGATGAAAAACTGTTTTTT	CASSREGGGDEKLFF
TRBV5-4	.	.	TRBJ1-2	TGTGCCAGCAAACTCGCGGGGACGGGCTATGGCTACACCTTC	CASKLAGTGYGYTF
TRBV2	.	.	TRBJ1-3	TGTGCCAGCACGGTTACCTCTGGAAACACCATATATTTT	CASTVTSGNTIYF
TRBV5-1	.	.	TRBJ2-2	TGCGCCAGCAGCTCCGGAGTCGGGTTGGTCGGGGAGCTGTTTTTT	CASSSGVGLVGELFF
TRBV29-1	TRBD1	once	TRBJ1-5	TGCAGCGCCGGACAGGAGAATCAGCCCCAGCATTTT	CSAGQENQPQHF
TRBV6-5	.	.	TRBJ2-2	TGTGCCAGCAGTCCCCCCCGGGGAGACACCGGGGAGCTGTTTTTT	CASSPPRGDTGELFF
TRBV28	.	.	TRBJ1-5	TGTGCCAGCAGTTCCCCGGGGGAGGGGGATCAGCCCCAGCATTTT	CASSSPGEGDQPQHF
TRBV29-1	.	.	TRBJ2-2	TGCAGCGTTGAAGGGGCAGTGAACACCGGGGAGCTGTTTTTT	CSVEGAVNTGELFF
TRBV27	TRBD2	.	TRBJ2-5	TGTGCCAGCAGCCGACCGGGGGGGCAAGAGACCCAGTACTTC	CASSRPGGQETQYF
TRBV9	TRBD2	.	TRBJ2-3	TGTGCCAGCAGCCAGGAGGGGCTTACCGGGACTACAACAGATACGCAGTATTTT	CASSQEGLTGTTTDTQYF
TRBV14	TRBD2	once	TRBJ2-2	TGTGCCAGCAGCCGGACTAGCGGGGCGAACACCGGGGAGCTGTTTTTT	CASSRTSGANTGELFF
TRBV6-5	.	.	TRBJ2-5	TGTGCCAGCAGTTTGGGACAACAAGAGACCCAGTACTTC	CASSLGQQETQYF
TRBV6-5	.	.	TRBJ1-2	TGTGCCAGCAGTTACGGGCAGATCTATGGCTACACCTTC	CASSYGQIYGYTF
TRBV9	TRBD1	.	TRBJ1-3	TGTGCCAGCAGCAATAGACAGGGGTACACCATATATTTT	CASSNRQGYTIYF
TRBV28	TRBD1	once	TRBJ2-3	TGTGCCAGCAGTGTCGGGACAGGGGGAACCTTCTCTACAGATACGCAGTATTTT	CASSVGTGGTFSTDTQYF
TRBV2	.	.	TRBJ1-3	TGTGCCAGCACTGGTGGTCTTTCCCCAGACTCTGGAAACACCATATATTTT	CASTGGLSPDSGNTIYF
TRBV5-5	.	.	TRBJ2-7	TGTGCCAGCAGCCCGGACTGGTACGAGCAGTACTTC	CASSPDWYEQYF
TRBV9	TRBD2	.	TRBJ2-2	TGTGCCAGCAGCGTAGACATGGTAGCGGGCACCGGGGAGCTGTTTTTT	CASSVDMVAGTGELFF
TRBV7-2	TRBD2	.	TRBJ2-7	TGTGCCAGCAGCTTAGCCCTCCCCCCCACCGGGACTAGTCTTCTCTACGAGCAGTACTTC	CASSLALPPTGTSLLYEQYF
TRBV6-4	TRBD2	.	TRBJ2-1	TGTGCCAGCAGAACTAGCGGGGGGCTCGGAAATGAGCAGTTCTTC	CASRTSGGLGNEQFF
TRBV4-2	TRBD2	.	TRBJ2-5	TGTGCCAGCAGCCAAGATTGGACTAGCGAGATAGAAGAGACCCAGTACTTC	CASSQDWTSEIEETQYF
TRBV10-3	.	.	TRBJ2-2	TGTGCCATCAGTGGGACAGTCGCGAACACCGGGGAGCTGTTCTTT	CAISGTVANTGELFF
TRBV4-3	TRBD2	few	TRBJ2-2	TGCGCCAGCAGTCCCCCCCGGGTAGCGGGAGGGCCCGGGGAGCTGTTTTTT	CASSPPRVAGGPGELFF
TRBV7-3	.	few	TRBJ1-1	TGTGCCAGCAGCCCTGGGGGGTGGGACACTGAAGCTTTCTTT	CASSPGGWDTEAFF
TRBV4-2	TRBD1	.	TRBJ1-2	TGTGCCAGCAGGCTCCAGGGGGCATATGGCTACACCTTC	CASRLQGAYGYTF
TRBV15	.	once	TRBJ2-2	TGTGCCAGCCAAGGTCCCGAGGCCCGGGGGGAGCTGTTTTTT	CASQGPEARGELFF
TRBV27	.	.	TRBJ1-1	TGTGCCAGCACAGGCTGGACTGAAGCTTTCTTT	CASTGWTEAFF
TRBV13	TRBD1	.	TRBJ1-2	TGTGCCAGCAGCTCGAGACAGGGACACTATGGCTACACCTTC	CASSSRQGHYGYTF
TRBV5-8	.	.	TRBJ1-4	TGTGCCAGCAGTCACAGGGAAATCGGTGAAAAACTGTTTTTT	CASSHREIGEKLFF
TRBV5-1	TRBD1	.	TRBJ1-1	TGCGCCAGCAGCCTCCGGGACAGGATGAACACTGAAGCTTTCTTT	CASSLRDRMNTEAFF
TRBV27	.	.	TRBJ2-1	TGTGCCAGCAGTTTCCTGGACAGCTCCTACAATGAGCAGTTCTTC	CASSFLDSSYNEQFF
TRBV5-1	.	.	TRBJ2-7	TGCGCCAGCAGCTTGGGAGGCTACGAGCAGTACTTC	CASSLGGYEQYF
TRBV2	.	.	TRBJ1-2	TGTGCCAGCAGAGCACAAGGGACCGGGGGTGGCTACACCTTC	CASRAQGTGGGYTF
TRBV2	.	few	TRBJ2-7	TGTGCCAGCAGTGCGGGACACGATTACGAGCAGTACTTC	CASSAGHDYEQYF
TRBV6-5	.	once	TRBJ2-2	TGTGCCAGCACCCGTGGAGGGGGCCTCGTCGGGGAGCTGTTTTTT	CASTRGGGLVGELFF
TRBV5-1	TRBD1	.	TRBJ1-2	TGCGCCAGCAGCTTGGCTACCGGGACAGGGAAGAACTATGGCTACACCTTC	CASSLATGTGKNYGYTF
TRBV28	.	.	TRBJ2-7	TGTGCCAGCAGTTTGGGTGCATGGGGCAGTAAGAACGAGCAGTACTTC	CASSLGAWGSKNEQYF
TRBV5-6	.	.	TRBJ2-3	TGTGCCAGCAGCTGGAACGGAGGGGGGGGAATCGATACGCAGTATTTT	CASSWNGGGGIDTQYF
TRBV6-6	.	once	TRBJ2-7	TGTGCCAGCAGCCCCGGGACAAGGTCACGCGAGCAGTACTTC	CASSPGTRSREQYF
TRBV5-1	TRBD1	.	TRBJ2-6	TGCGCCAGCAGCTCTCAGACCGGGACAGCAATCTCTGGGGCCAACGTCCTGACTTTC	CASSSQTGTAISGANVLTF
TRBV6-5	TRBD2	.	TRBJ2-7	TGTGCCAGCAGTCTAGCGGCTTCCTACGAGCAGTACTTC	CASSLAASYEQYF
TRBV5-5	TRBD1	.	TRBJ1-1	TGTGCCAGCAGCACACAGGGGAGCACTGAAGCTTTCTTT	CASSTQGSTEAFF